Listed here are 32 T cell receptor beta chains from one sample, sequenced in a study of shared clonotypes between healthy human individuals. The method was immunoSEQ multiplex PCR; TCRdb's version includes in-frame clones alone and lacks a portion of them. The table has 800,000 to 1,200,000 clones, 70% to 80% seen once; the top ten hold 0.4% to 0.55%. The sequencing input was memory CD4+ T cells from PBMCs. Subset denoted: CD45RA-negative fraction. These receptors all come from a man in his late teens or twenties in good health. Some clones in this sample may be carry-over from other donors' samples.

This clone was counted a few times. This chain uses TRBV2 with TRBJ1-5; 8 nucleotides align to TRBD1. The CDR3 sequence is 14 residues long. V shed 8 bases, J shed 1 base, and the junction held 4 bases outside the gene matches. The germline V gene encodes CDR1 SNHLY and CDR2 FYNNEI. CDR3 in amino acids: CASSGQGSNQPQHF. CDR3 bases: TGTGCCAGCTCTGGACAGGGAAGCAATCAGCCCCAGCATTTT.

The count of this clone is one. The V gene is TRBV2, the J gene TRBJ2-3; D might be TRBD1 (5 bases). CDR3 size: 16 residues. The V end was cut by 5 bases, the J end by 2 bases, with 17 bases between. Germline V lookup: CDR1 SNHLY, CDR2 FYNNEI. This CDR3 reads CASSSPGQGSTDTQYF. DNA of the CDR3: TGTGCCAGCAGTTCGCCCGGGCAGGGCTCCACAGATACGCAGTATTTT.

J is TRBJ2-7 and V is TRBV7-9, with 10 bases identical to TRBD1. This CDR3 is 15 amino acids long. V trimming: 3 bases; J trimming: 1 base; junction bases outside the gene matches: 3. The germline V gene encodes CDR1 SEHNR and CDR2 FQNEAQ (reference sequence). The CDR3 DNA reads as TGTGCCAGCAGCTTGACAGGGGGCCGGTCCTACGAGCAGTACTTC. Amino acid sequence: CASSLTGGRSYEQYF.

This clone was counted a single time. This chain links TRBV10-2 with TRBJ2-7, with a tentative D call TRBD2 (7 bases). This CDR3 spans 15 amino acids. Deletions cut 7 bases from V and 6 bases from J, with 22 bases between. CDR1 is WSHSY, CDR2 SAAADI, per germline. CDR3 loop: CASTQGGGTFFEQYF. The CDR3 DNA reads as TGCGCCAGCACCCAAGGGGGGGGTACGTTTTTCGAGCAGTACTTC.

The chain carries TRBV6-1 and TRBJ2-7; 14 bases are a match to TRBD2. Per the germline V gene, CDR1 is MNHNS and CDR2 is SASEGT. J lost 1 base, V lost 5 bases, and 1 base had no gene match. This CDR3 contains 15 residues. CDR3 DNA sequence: TGTGCCAGCAGTAGGACTAGCGGGAGGTCCTACGAGCAGTACTTC. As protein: CASSRTSGRSYEQYF.

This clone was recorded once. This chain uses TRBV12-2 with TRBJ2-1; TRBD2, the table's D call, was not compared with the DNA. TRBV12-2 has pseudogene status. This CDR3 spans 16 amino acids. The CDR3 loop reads CASRFPPTKRCNEQFF. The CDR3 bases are TGTGCAAGTCGCTTCCCCCCGACCAAGCGGTGCAATGAGCAGTTCTTC.

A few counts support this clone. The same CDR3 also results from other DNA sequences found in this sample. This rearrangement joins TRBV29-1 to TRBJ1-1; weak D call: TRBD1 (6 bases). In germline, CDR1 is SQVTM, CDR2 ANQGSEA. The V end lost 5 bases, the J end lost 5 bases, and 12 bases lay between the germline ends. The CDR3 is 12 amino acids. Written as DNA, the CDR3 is TGCAGCGTTCTCAGGGGAGGGACTGAAGCTTTCTTT. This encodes CSVLRGGTEAFF.

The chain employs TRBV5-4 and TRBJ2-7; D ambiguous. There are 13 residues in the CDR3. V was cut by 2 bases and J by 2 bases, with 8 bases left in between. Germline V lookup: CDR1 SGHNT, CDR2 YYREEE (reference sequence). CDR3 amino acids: CASSFGGTYEQYF. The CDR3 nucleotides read TGTGCCAGCAGCTTTGGCGGAACCTACGAGCAGTACTTC.

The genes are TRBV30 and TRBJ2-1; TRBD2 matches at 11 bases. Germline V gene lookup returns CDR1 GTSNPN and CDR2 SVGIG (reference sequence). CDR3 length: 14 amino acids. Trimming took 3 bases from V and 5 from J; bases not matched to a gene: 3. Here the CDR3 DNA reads TGTGCCTGGAGCTTGGGACTAGCGGACAATGAGCAGTTCTTC. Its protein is CAWSLGLADNEQFF.

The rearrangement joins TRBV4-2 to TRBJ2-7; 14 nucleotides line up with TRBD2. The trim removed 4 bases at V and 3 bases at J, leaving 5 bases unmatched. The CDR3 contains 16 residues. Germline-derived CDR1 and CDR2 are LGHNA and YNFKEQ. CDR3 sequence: CASSLGTSGSNYEQYF. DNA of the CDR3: TGTGCCAGCAGCCTAGGGACTAGCGGGAGCAACTACGAGCAGTACTTC.

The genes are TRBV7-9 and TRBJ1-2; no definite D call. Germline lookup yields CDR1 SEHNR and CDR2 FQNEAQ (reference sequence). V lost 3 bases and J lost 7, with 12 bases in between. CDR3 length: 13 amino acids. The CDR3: CASSFSAGGGYTF. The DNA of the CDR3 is TGTGCCAGCAGCTTTAGTGCCGGCGGTGGCTACACCTTC.

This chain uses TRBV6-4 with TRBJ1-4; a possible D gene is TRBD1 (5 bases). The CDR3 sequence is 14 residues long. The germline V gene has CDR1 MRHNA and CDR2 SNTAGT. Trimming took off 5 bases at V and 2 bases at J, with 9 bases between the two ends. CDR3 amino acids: CASSPRGTNEKLFF. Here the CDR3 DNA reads TGTGCCAGCAGTCCCCGGGGCACTAATGAAAAACTGTTTTTT.

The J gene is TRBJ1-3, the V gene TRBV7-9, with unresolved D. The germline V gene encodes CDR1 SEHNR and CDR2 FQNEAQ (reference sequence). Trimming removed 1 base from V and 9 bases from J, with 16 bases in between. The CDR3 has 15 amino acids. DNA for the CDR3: TGTGCCAGCAGCTTAGATCTGTCCGTCGGGAGCACCATATATTTT. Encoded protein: CASSLDLSVGSTIYF.

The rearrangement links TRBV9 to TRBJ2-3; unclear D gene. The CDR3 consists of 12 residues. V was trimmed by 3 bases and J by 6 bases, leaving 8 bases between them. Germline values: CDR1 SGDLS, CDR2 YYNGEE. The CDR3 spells CASSGVSDTQYF. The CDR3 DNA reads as TGTGCCAGCAGCGGAGTTTCGGATACGCAGTATTTT.

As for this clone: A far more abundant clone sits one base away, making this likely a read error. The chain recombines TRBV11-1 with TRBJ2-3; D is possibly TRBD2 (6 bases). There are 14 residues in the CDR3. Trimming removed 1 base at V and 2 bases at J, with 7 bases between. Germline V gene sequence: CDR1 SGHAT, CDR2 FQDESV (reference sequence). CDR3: CASSLGGNTDTQYF. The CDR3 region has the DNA TGTGCCAGCAGCTTAGGCGGGAACACAGATACGCAGTATTTT.

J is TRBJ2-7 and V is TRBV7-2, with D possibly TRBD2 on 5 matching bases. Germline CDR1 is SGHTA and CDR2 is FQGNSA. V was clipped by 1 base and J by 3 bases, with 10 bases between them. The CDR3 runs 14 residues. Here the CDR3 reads CASSLEPADYEQYF. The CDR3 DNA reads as TGTGCCAGCAGCTTAGAACCAGCGGACTACGAGCAGTACTTC.

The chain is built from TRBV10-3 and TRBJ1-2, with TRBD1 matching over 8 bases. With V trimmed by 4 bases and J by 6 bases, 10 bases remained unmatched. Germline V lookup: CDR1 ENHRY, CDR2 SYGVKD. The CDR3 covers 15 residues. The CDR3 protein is CAISASTTGGNGYTF. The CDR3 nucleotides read TGTGCCATCAGTGCCTCTACTACAGGGGGTAATGGCTACACCTTC.

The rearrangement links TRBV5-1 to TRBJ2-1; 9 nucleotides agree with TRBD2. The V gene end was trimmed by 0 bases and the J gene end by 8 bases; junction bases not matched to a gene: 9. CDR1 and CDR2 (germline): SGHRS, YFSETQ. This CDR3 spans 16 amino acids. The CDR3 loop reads CASSLGGSGSKDEQFF. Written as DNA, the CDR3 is TGCGCCAGCAGCTTGGGCGGTAGCGGGAGTAAGGATGAGCAGTTCTTC.

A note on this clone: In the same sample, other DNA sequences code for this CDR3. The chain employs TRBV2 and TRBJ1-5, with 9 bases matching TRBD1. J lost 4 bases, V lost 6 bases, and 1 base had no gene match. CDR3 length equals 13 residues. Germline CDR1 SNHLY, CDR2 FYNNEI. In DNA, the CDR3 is TGTGCCAGCAGCGGACAGGGGAATCAGCCCCAGCATTTT. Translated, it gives CASSGQGNQPQHF. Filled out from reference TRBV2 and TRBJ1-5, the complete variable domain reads EPEVTQTPSHQVTQMGQEVILRCVPISNHLYFYWYRQILGQKVEFLVSFYNNEISEKSEIFDDQFSVERPDGSNFTLKIRSTKLEDSAMYFCASSGQGNQPQHFGDGTRLSIL.

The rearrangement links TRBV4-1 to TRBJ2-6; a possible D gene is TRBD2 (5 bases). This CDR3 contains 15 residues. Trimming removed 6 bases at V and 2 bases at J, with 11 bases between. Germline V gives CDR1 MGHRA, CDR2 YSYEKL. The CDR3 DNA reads TGCGCCAGCAGTCCGGGGATGGCTGGGGCCAACGTCCTGACTTTC. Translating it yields CASSPGMAGANVLTF.

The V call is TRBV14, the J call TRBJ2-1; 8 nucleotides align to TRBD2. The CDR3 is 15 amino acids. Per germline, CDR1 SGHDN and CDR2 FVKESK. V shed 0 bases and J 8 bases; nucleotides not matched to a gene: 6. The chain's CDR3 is CASSQDRSGRDEQFF. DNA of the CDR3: TGTGCCAGCAGCCAAGATCGGAGCGGGAGAGATGAGCAGTTCTTC.

The CDR3 is CASSLPGPPSGANVLTF. The CDR3 bases are TGTGCCAGCAGCCTTCCGGGACCCCCCTCTGGGGCCAACGTCCTGACTTTC. The chain carries TRBV14 and TRBJ2-6, with D perhaps TRBD1 or TRBD2 (5 bases each). The CDR3 length is 17 residues. V was shortened by 4 bases and J by 0 bases, with 13 bases between the two germline ends. From germline, CDR1 is SGHDN and CDR2 FVKESK.

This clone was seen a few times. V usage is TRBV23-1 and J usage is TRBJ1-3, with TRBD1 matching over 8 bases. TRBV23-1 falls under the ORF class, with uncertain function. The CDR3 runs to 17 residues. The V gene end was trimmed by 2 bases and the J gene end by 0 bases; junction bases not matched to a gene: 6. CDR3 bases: TGCGCCAGCAGTCAAATAGGACAGGGCTACTCTGGAAACACCATATATTTT. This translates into CASSQIGQGYSGNTIYF.

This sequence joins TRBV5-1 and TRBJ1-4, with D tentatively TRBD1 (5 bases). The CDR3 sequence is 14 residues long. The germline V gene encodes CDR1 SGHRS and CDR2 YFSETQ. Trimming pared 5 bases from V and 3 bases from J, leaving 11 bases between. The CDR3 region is CASSPGAANEKLFF. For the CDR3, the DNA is TGCGCCAGCAGTCCCGGGGCTGCTAATGAAAAACTGTTTTTT.

The CDR3 region has the DNA TGTGCCAGCAAAAACCTGAATGCTAACGAGCAGTACTTC. This sequence encodes CASKNLNANEQYF. The chain is built from TRBV27 and TRBJ2-7, with D hard to call. The CDR3 totals 13 residues. CDR1 and CDR2 from the germline V gene are MNHEY and SMNVEV (reference sequence). Trimming shortened V by 7 bases and J by 5 bases, and 15 bases separated the two germline ends.

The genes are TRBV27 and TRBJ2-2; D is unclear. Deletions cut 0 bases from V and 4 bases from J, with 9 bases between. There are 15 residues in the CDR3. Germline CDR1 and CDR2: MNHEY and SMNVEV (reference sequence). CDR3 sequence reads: CASSLSWQSTGELFF. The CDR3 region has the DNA TGTGCCAGCAGTTTATCGTGGCAGAGCACCGGGGAGCTGTTTTTT.

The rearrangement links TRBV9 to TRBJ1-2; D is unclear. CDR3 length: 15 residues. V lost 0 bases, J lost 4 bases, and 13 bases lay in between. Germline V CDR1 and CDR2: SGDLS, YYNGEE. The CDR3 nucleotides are TGTGCCAGCAGCGTAGAAGGAGGGCGAGGCTATGGCTACACCTTC. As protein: CASSVEGGRGYGYTF.

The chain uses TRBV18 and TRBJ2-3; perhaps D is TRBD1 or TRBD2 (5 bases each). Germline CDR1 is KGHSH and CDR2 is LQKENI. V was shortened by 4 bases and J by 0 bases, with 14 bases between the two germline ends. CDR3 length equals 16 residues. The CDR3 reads CASSLKGTGSTDTQYF. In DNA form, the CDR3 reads TGTGCCAGCTCACTAAAAGGGACCGGTAGCACAGATACGCAGTATTTT. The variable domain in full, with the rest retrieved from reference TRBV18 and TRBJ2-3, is NAGVMQNPRHLVRRRGQEARLRCSPMKGHSHVYWYRQLPEEGLKFMVYLQKENIIDESGMPKERFSAEFPKEGPSILRIQQVVRGDSAAYFCASSLKGTGSTDTQYFGPGTRLTVL.

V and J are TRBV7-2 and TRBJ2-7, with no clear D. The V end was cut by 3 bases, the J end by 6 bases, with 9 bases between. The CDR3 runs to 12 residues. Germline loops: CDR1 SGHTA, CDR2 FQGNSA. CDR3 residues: CASSFGSGEQYF. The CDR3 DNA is TGTGCCAGCAGCTTTGGGTCGGGCGAGCAGTACTTC.

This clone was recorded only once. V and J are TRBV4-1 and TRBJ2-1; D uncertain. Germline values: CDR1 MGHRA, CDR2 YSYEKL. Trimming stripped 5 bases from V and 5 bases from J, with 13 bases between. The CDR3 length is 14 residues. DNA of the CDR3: TGCGCCAGCAGCGCGACGGGCGCCCACAATGAGCAGTTCTTC. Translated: CASSATGAHNEQFF.

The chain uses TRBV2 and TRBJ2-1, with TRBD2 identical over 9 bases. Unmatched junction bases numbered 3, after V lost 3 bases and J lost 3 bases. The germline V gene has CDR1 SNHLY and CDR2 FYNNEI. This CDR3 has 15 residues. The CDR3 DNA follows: TGTGCCAGCAGTGATGCTAGCGGGGACTACAATGAGCAGTTCTTC. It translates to CASSDASGDYNEQFF.

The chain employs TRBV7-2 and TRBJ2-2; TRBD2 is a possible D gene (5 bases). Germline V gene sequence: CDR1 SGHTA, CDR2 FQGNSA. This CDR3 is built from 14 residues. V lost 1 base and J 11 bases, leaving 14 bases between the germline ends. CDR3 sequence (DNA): TGTGCCAGCAGCTTAGAGACTATCGTGGGCGAGCTGTTTTTT. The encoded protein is CASSLETIVGELFF.